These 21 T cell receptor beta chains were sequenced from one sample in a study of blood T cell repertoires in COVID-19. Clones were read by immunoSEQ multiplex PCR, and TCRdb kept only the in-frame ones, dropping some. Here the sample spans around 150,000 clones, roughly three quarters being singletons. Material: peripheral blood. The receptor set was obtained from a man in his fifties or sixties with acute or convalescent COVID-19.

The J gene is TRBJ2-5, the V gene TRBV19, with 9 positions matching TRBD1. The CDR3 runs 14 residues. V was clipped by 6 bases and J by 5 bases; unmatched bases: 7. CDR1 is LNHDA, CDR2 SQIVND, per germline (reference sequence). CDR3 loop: CASRATGGGETQYF. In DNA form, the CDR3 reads TGTGCCAGTAGGGCGACAGGGGGTGGGGAGACCCAGTACTTC.

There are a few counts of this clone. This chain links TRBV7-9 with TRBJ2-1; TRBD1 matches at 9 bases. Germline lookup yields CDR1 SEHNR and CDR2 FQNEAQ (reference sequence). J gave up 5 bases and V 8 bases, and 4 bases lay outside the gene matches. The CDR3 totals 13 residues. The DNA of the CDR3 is TGTGCCAGCGATGGGACAGGGAACAATGAGCAGTTCTTC. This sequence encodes CASDGTGNNEQFF.

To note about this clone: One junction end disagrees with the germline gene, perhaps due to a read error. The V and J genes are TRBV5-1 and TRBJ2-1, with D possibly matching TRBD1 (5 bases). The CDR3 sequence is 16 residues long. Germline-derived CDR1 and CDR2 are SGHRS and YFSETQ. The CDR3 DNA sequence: TGCGCCAGCAGCTTGTTGGGGCGTAGTAGCTACGATGAGCAGTTCTTC. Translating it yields CASSLLGRSSYDEQFF.

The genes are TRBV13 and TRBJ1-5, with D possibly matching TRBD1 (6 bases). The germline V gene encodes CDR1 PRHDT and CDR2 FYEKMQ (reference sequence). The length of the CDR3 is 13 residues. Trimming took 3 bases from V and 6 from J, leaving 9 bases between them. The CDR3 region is CASSFQGSQPQHF. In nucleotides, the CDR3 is TGTGCCAGCAGCTTCCAGGGGAGTCAGCCCCAGCATTTT.

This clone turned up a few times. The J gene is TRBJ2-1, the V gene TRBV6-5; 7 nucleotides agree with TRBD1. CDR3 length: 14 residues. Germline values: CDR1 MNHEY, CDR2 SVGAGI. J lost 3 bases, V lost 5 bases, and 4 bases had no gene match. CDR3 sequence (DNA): TGTGCCAGCAGTAGTCAGGGGGACTACAATGAGCAGTTCTTC. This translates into CASSSQGDYNEQFF.

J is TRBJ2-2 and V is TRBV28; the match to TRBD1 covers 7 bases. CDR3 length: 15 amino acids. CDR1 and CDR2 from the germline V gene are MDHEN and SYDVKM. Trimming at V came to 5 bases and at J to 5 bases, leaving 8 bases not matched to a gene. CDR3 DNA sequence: TGTGCCAGCAGTGAAAGACAGGGATATACCGGGGAGCTGTTTTTT. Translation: CASSERQGYTGELFF.

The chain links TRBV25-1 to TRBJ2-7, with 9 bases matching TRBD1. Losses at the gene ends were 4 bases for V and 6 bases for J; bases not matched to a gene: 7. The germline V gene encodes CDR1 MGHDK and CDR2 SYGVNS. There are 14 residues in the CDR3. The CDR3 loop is CASSADRGGAEQYF. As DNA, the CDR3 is TGTGCCAGCAGTGCTGACAGGGGGGGCGCCGAGCAGTACTTC.

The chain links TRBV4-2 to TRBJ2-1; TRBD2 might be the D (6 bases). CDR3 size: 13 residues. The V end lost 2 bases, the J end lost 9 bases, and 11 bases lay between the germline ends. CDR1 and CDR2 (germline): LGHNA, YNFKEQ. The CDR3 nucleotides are TGTGCCAGCAGCCAACGGGGGACCAGTGAGCAGTTCTTC. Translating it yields CASSQRGTSEQFF.

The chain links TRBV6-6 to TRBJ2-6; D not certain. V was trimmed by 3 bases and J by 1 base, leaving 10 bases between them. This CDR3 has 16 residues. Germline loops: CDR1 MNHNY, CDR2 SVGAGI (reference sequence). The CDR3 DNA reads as TGTGCCAGCAGTTATGCTCGGGTTTCTGGGGCCAACGTCCTGACTTTC. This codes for CASSYARVSGANVLTF.

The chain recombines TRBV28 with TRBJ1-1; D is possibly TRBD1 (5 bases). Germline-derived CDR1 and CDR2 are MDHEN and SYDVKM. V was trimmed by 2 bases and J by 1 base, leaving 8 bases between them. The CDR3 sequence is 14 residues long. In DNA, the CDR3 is TGTGCCAGCAGTTTAGGCAGGGCGAACACTGAAGCTTTCTTT. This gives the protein CASSLGRANTEAFF.

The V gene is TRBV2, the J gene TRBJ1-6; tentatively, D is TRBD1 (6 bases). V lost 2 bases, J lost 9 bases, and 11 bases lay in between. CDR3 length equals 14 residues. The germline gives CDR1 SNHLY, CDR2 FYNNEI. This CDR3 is CASSERAGASPLHF. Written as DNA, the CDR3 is TGTGCCAGCAGTGAACGGGCAGGGGCTTCACCCCTCCACTTT.

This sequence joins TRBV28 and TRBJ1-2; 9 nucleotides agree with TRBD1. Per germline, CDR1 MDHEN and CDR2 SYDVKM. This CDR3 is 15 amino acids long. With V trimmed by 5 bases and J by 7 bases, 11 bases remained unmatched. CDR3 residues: CASSAGTGFGGGYTF. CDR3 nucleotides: TGTGCCAGCAGTGCCGGGACAGGGTTTGGGGGTGGCTACACCTTC.

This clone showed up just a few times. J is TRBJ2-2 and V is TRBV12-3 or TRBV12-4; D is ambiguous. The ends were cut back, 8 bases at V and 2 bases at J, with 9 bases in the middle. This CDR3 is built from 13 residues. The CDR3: CASGYLNTGELFF. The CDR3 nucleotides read TGTGCCAGCGGTTATTTAAACACCGGGGAGCTGTTTTTT.

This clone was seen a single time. CDR3 DNA sequence: TGCGCCAGCAGTTTTTTCGACTCACCGGCTGGAAACACCATATATTTT. The encoded protein is CASSFFDSPAGNTIYF. This rearrangement joins TRBV5-1 to TRBJ1-3, with D hard to call. V shed 5 bases and J shed 2 bases, with 17 bases lying between them. The CDR3 covers 16 residues. From germline, CDR1 is SGHRS and CDR2 YFSETQ.

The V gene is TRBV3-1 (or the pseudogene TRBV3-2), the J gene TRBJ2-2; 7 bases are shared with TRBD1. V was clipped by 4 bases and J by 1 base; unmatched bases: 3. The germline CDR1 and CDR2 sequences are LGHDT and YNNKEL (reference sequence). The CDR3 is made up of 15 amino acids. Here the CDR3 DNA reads TGTGCCAGCAGCCTGGGACAGTTGAACACCGGGGAGCTGTTTTTT. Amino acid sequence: CASSLGQLNTGELFF.

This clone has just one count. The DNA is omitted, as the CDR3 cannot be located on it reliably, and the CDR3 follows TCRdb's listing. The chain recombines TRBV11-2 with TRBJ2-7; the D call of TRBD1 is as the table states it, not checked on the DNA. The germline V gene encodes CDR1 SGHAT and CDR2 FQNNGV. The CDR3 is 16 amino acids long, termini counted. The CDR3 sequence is CASSLGFGTGAPGGHF.

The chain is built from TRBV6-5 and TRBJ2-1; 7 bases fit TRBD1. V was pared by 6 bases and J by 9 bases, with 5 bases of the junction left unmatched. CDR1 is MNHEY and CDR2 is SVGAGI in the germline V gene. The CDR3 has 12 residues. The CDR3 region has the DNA TGTGCCAGCAGGCCGCACAGGGGTGAGCAGTTCTTC. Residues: CASRPHRGEQFF.

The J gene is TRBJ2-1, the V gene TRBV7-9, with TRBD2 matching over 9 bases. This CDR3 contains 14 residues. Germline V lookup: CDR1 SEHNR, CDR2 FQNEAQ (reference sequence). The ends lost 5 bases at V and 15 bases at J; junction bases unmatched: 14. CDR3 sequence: CASSTSGREGRMFF. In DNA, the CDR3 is TGTGCCAGCAGCACATCGGGGCGGGAGGGCCGTATGTTCTTC.

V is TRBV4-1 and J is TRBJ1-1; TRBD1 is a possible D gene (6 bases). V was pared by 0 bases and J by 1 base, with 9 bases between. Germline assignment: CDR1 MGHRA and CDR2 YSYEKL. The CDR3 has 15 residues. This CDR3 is CASSQDWDKNTEAFF. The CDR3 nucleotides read TGCGCCAGCAGCCAAGATTGGGACAAGAACACTGAAGCTTTCTTT.

CDR3 nucleotides: TGTGCCAGCAGTCCGGGACAGGGTGGCATTCAGTACTTC. Amino acid sequence: CASSPGQGGIQYF. The chain combines TRBV6-5 with TRBJ2-4; 9 bases agree with TRBD1. The germline CDR1 and CDR2 sequences are MNHEY and SVGAGI. V gave up 5 bases and J gave up 9 bases; unmatched junction bases: 5. The CDR3 runs 13 residues.

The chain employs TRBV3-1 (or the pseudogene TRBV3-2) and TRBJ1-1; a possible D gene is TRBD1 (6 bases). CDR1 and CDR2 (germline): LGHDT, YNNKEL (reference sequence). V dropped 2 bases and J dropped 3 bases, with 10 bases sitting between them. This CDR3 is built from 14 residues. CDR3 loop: CASSQSDSYTEAFF. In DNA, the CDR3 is TGTGCCAGCAGCCAATCGGACAGCTACACTGAAGCTTTCTTT.